This TCR beta chain was profiled in a study of blood T cell repertoires in COVID-19. On the study more broadly: PBMCs, B-cell-depleted T cells, or T cells were the source of the cDNA or gDNA that made up the material.

TCRdb keeps only in-frame clones here, not all; method: immunoSEQ multiplex PCR. The sample lists roughly 150,000 clones; 87% were seen once. The germline gives CDR1 SGHDT, CDR2 YYEEEE. V lost 3 bases, J lost 8 bases, and 3 bases stayed unmatched. This CDR3 comprises 14 residues. The chain uses TRBV5-6 and TRBJ2-1; 12 bases align to TRBD1. This clonotype was obtained from a human donor in a cohort sampled during active COVID-19. The sequenced material came from peripheral blood. The CDR3 is CASSWGTGGDEQFF. The CDR3 nucleotides read TGTGCCAGCAGCTGGGGGACAGGGGGCGATGAGCAGTTCTTC.